This T cell receptor (beta chain) originates from a study of cytomegalovirus exposure and HLA in healthy donors. The CDR3 has 16 amino acids. Trimming removed 5 bases at V and 0 bases at J, with 14 bases between. The V gene's germline CDR1 is MNHEY and CDR2 SMNVEV (reference sequence). Overall study findings and caveats: Rare TCR sequences predominated, though certain public TCRs were found in many donors.

The PCR used 60 Vbeta and 13 Jbeta primers. Profiling relied on immunoSEQ multiplex PCR, and the TCRdb table lists in-frame clones only, not all of them. The repertoire includes roughly 72,000 clones, roughly 79% of them detected once, and roughly 22% sits in the top ten. Concerning this clone: Its antigen is currently unknown.

The V gene is TRBV27, the J gene TRBJ2-1, with D unclear. This TCR came from a woman between 40 and 50 years old in good health and CMV-seropositive. The sequenced material came from PBMCs. The DNA for the CDR3 is TGTGCCAGCAGTGCCCACAGAGTCAGCTCCTACAATGAGCAGTTCTTC. Protein: CASSAHRVSSYNEQFF.